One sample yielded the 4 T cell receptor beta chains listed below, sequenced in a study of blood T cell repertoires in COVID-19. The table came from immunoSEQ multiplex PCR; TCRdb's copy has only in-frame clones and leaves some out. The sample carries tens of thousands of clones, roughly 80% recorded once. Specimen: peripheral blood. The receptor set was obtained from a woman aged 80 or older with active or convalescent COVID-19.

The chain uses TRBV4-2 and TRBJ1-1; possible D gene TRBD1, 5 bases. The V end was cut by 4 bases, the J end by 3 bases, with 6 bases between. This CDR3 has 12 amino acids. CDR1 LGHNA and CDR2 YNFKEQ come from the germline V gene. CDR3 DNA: TGTGCCAGCAGCCTCAGGGACACTGAAGCTTTCTTT. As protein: CASSLRDTEAFF.

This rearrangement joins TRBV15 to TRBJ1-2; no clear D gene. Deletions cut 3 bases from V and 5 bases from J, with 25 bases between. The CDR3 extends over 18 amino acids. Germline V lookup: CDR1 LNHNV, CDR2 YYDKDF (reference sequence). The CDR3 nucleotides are TGTGCCACCAGCAGTCCTCGGAAAACAACCCTCCTAGGTTATGGCTACACCTTC. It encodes CATSSPRKTTLLGYGYTF.

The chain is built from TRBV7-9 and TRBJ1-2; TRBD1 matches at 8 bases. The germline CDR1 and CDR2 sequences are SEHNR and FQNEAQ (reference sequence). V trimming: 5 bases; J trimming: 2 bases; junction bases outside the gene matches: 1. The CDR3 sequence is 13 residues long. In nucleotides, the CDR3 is TGTGCCAGCAGCCGGACAGGGAACTATGGCTACACCTTC. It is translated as CASSRTGNYGYTF.

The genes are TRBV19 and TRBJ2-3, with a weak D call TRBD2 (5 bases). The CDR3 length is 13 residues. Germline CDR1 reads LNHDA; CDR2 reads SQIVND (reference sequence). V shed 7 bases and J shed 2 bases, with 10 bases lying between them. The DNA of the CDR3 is TGTGCCAGTAACGGGGTTCTCACAGATACGCAGTATTTT. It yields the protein CASNGVLTDTQYF.